This T cell receptor (beta chain) was sequenced in a study of Ad26.COV2.S vaccination and SARS-CoV-2 variants. Produced via immunoSEQ multiplex PCR; TCRdb's table is partial and in-frame only. The top ten hold 3.6% of the sample, which has approximately 420,000 clones, roughly 90% seen once. Documented treatment: 15 to 20 received Ad26.COV2.S at low or high dose, single or two shots; 5 received placebo; per-sample allocation not given. Vaccine and placebo recipients were sampled on day 63 after the first injection. The individual, an adult aged 18-55 years, was a donor in Boston. Wuhan-strain spike was delivered by a replication-incompetent Ad26 vector. CDR1 SGHTA and CDR2 FQGTGA come from the germline V gene. Trimming at V came to 4 bases and at J to 0 bases, leaving 8 bases not matched to a gene. The length of the CDR3 is 17 residues.

The source was peripheral blood, collected in a trial of Ad26.COV2.S vaccine versus placebo. This receptor was identified in a person between 18 and 65 years old who received the Ad26.COV2.S COVID-19 vaccine or a placebo. The gene calls are TRBV7-3 and TRBJ2-2; 7 nucleotides align to TRBD1. The DNA for the CDR3 is TGTGCCAGCAGCTCCAACAGACAGGGCACGAACACCGGGGAGCTGTTTTTT. Encoded protein: CASSSNRQGTNTGELFF.